Listed here is a single TCR beta chain. Repertoires were generated with immunoSEQ multiplex PCR, while TCRdb's copy carries only in-frame clones and drops some. The sample gives roughly 38,000 clones, about three quarters of which show up once; 10% to 13% is in the top ten. These data come from a study of blood T cell repertoires in COVID-19. This CDR3 is built from 17 residues. The ends lost 5 bases at V and 2 bases at J; junction bases unmatched: 11. Germline CDR1 and CDR2: MDHEN and SYDVKM. V usage is TRBV28 and J usage is TRBJ1-2, with TRBD1 matching over 10 bases. Sequencing input: peripheral blood. This sequence originates from a man between 65 and 80 years old with COVID-19, enrolled during active disease. The CDR3 protein is CASSLIFGTGVNYGYTF. The CDR3 coding sequence is TGTGCCAGCAGTCTAATCTTCGGGACAGGGGTAAACTATGGCTACACCTTC.